Shown below are 9 T cell receptor beta chains from a single sample sequenced in a study of T cells in Graves' hyperthyroidism and ophthalmopathy. Amplification targeted TCR beta CDR3 regions from RNA transcripts. Primed by the HTBI set, a first-round RT-PCR was run on the TCR CDR3. From the multiplex PCR reads, TCRdb called clonotypes with MiXCR, one entry per CDR3 protein. Of 400,000 to 500,000 distinct CDR3 sequences in the sample, approximately 15% were seen once. Sequencing was carried out using blood. These receptors originate from a woman aged 18 to 35 with Graves' hyperthyroidism.

The chain carries TRBV24-1 and TRBJ2-3; 7 nucleotides agree with TRBD1. CDR3 length: 13 amino acids. In germline, CDR1 is KGHDR, CDR2 SFDVKD. V shed 7 bases, J shed 2 bases, and the junction held 2 bases outside the gene matches. This CDR3 is CATSGTVTDTQYF. The CDR3 DNA is TGTGCCACCAGCGGGACAGTCACAGATACGCAGTATTTT.

V and J are TRBV29-1 and TRBJ1-4; TRBD1 agrees at 7 bases. The ends lost 5 bases at V and 7 bases at J; junction bases unmatched: 7. The CDR3 is 13 residues long. Germline loops: CDR1 SQVTM, CDR2 ANQGSEA. The CDR3 loop reads CSVTLTGVEKLFF. In DNA form, the CDR3 reads TGCAGCGTTACCTTAACAGGGGTTGAAAAACTGTTTTTT.

This clonotype was counted at least ten times. The chain uses TRBV20-1 and TRBJ2-7, with D hard to call. Trimming took 3 bases from V and 0 from J, leaving 12 bases between them. The germline V gene has CDR1 DFQATT and CDR2 SNEGSKA (reference sequence). This CDR3 region has 14 residues. As DNA, the CDR3 is TGCAGTGCTAGTGGCCCAAAAACCTCCTACGAGCAGTACGTC. Its translation is CSASGPKTSYEQYV.

The rearrangement links TRBV4-1 to TRBJ1-2; D unresolved. There are 15 residues in the CDR3. CDR1 and CDR2 (germline): MGHRA, YSYEKL. V was clipped by 0 bases and J by 5 bases, with 13 bases between them. CDR3 region: CASSQDVTALYGYTF. In nucleotides, the CDR3 is TGCGCCAGCAGCCAAGATGTAACAGCTTTATATGGCTACACCTTC.

This clonotype was observed many times. Here the CDR3 reads CASRAPGLSSYEQYV. CDR3 in DNA: TGTGCCAGCAGAGCGCCAGGCCTTAGCTCCTACGAGCAGTACGTC. The chain has TRBV27 and TRBJ2-7; D unclear. Germline loops: CDR1 MNHEY, CDR2 SMNVEV (reference sequence). The V end lost 6 bases, the J end lost 0 bases, and 15 bases lay between the germline ends. The CDR3 consists of 15 residues.

The J gene is TRBJ1-1, the V gene TRBV6-1; D unresolved. The germline gives CDR1 MNHNS, CDR2 SASEGT. The CDR3 has 14 amino acids. V lost 7 bases and J lost 2, with 14 bases in between. CDR3 loop: CASNPLRLNTEAFF. CDR3 bases: TGTGCCAGCAACCCCCTCAGGCTAAACACTGAAGCTTTCTTT.

This clonotype was seen at least ten times. The rearrangement joins TRBV2 to TRBJ2-3; D could derive from TRBD1 or TRBD2 (5 bases each). Trimming removed 6 bases from V and 4 bases from J, with 26 bases in between. The CDR3 runs 18 residues. Germline-derived CDR1 and CDR2 are SNHLY and FYNNEI. CDR3: CASSPVVGSGTPADTQYF. CDR3 bases: TGTGCCAGCAGCCCCGTGGTGGGTTCGGGGACCCCGGCAGATACGCAGTATTTT.

This chain connects TRBV30 to TRBJ1-2; D is perhaps TRBD1 (6 bases). The CDR3 totals 15 residues. Germline assignment: CDR1 GTSNPN and CDR2 SVGIG (reference sequence). Trimming took off 1 base at V and 4 bases at J, with 16 bases between the two ends. In nucleotides, the CDR3 is TGTGCCTGGAGTGGGGGGGCGCTCCGAATCTATGGCTACACCTTC. Residues: CAWSGGALRIYGYTF.

This clonotype appeared a few times. The rearrangement links TRBV9 to TRBJ2-5; a possible D gene is TRBD1 (5 bases). CDR1 and CDR2 (germline): SGDLS, YYNGEE. This CDR3 has 15 residues. Trimming stripped 4 bases from V and 2 bases from J, with 15 bases between. CDR3 sequence: CASSPLPGRQETQYF. Written as DNA, the CDR3 is TGTGCCAGCAGCCCCTTGCCAGGGCGGCAAGAGACCCAGTACTTC.